A single sample is the source of the 20 T cell receptor beta chains below, sequenced in a study of PD-1 blockade in classical Hodgkin lymphoma. Sequencing used immunoSEQ multiplex PCR; TCRdb keeps in-frame clones, though not all of them. The table shows tens of thousands of clones, with approximately 80% occurring only once. Time point given: cycle 4 day 1 (C4D1), after more than five weeks of nivolumab. With no exception, relapse followed autologous stem cell transplantation in all patients, and brentuximab vedotin exposure varied. The input for sequencing was peripheral blood mononuclear cells (PBMCs), taken before the fourth cycle of nivolumab. These receptors were collected from a human donor with classical Hodgkin lymphoma.

The V gene is TRBV30, the J gene TRBJ2-1, with 7 bases lining up with TRBD1. The germline CDR1 and CDR2 sequences are GTSNPN and SVGIG (reference sequence). V shed 5 bases and J 6 bases; nucleotides not matched to a gene: 10. The CDR3 totals 14 residues. CDR3 amino acids: CAWSRGLPPNEQFF. Written as DNA, the CDR3 is TGTGCCTGGTCAAGGGGGCTTCCCCCCAATGAGCAGTTCTTC.

The genes are TRBV7-9 and TRBJ1-2; D might be TRBD1 (5 bases). Germline CDR1 reads SEHNR; CDR2 reads FQNEAQ (reference sequence). The CDR3 runs to 15 residues. V lost 6 bases to trimming and J lost 7 bases, with 21 bases between them. The CDR3 here is CASRSLTAEDSGYTF. In nucleotides, the CDR3 is TGTGCCAGCAGATCCCTGACAGCTGAGGACTCTGGCTACACCTTC.

This sequence joins TRBV9 and TRBJ1-1, with D uncertain. Trimming cost V 4 bases and J 1 base, with 11 bases left between them. The CDR3 is 14 amino acids. CDR1 SGDLS and CDR2 YYNGEE come from the germline V gene. The CDR3 spells CASSSLGGNTEAFF. CDR3 DNA sequence: TGTGCCAGCAGCTCCCTGGGCGGGAACACTGAAGCTTTCTTT.

The rearrangement links TRBV7-2 to TRBJ1-1; no clear D. The germline CDR1 and CDR2 sequences are SGHTA and FQGNSA. The V and J ends lost 2 bases and 1 base respectively, with 5 bases between them. The CDR3 is 13 amino acids. The CDR3 here is CASSLTRNTEAFF. DNA for the CDR3: TGTGCCAGCAGCTTAACCAGGAACACTGAAGCTTTCTTT.

The genes are TRBV19 and TRBJ2-1; 7 bases match TRBD2. V lost 7 bases and J lost 2; bases outside the gene matches: 8. CDR3 size: 15 residues. In germline, CDR1 is LNHDA, CDR2 SQIVND (reference sequence). CDR3 DNA sequence: TGTGCCAGTACTATGACCGGGGGGACCTACAATGAGCAGTTCTTC. Its translation: CASTMTGGTYNEQFF.

Only one count was recorded for this clone. CDR3 amino acids: CSVGGGLYNEQFF. CDR3 in DNA: TGCAGCGTTGGGGGGGGCCTATACAATGAGCAGTTCTTC. V gene TRBV29-1 combines with J gene TRBJ2-1; D might be TRBD2 (7 bases). The CDR3 is 13 residues long. The V end was cut by 4 bases, the J end by 4 bases, with 11 bases between. CDR1 SQVTM and CDR2 ANQGSEA come from the germline V gene.

CDR3 amino acids: CASSPTVSYEQYF. CDR3 coding DNA: TGTGCCAGCAGCCCGACAGTATCCTACGAGCAGTACTTC. The genes are TRBV7-9 and TRBJ2-7; a weak D match, TRBD1 (5 bases). Germline CDR1 reads SEHNR; CDR2 reads FQNEAQ (reference sequence). The V end was cut by 5 bases, the J end by 1 base, with 9 bases between. The CDR3 extends over 13 amino acids.

This chain links TRBV27 with TRBJ1-1; D unresolved. CDR3 length equals 11 residues. Trimming removed 4 bases at V and 8 bases at J, with 8 bases between. Germline V gene data show CDR1 as MNHEY and CDR2 as SMNVEV (reference sequence). The CDR3 reads CASSSGFEAFF. The CDR3 DNA reads as TGTGCCAGCAGTTCCGGGTTCGAAGCTTTCTTT.

The chain has TRBV28 and TRBJ1-2; TRBD1 is a possible D gene (6 bases). The V gene's germline CDR1 is MDHEN and CDR2 SYDVKM. V lost 10 bases and J 4 bases, leaving 19 bases between the germline ends. The CDR3 spans 14 residues. The CDR3 region has the DNA TGTGCCACCCTCTTCCAGGGGATCGGCTATGGCTACACCTTC. This translates into CATLFQGIGYGYTF.

The V gene is TRBV7-3, the J gene TRBJ2-1, with 10 positions matching TRBD2. This CDR3 has 17 amino acids. Trimming cost V 6 bases and J 6 bases; bases outside gene matches: 14. Germline V gives CDR1 SGHTA, CDR2 FQGTGA. CDR3: CASSWISGGANFNEQFF. The CDR3 region has the DNA TGTGCCAGCAGTTGGATCAGCGGGGGGGCGAATTTCAATGAGCAGTTCTTC.

The rearrangement links TRBV6-6 to TRBJ1-2; D is ambiguous. Per germline, CDR1 MNHNY and CDR2 SVGAGI (reference sequence). The CDR3 length is 13 residues. Trimming removed 0 bases at V and 2 bases at J, with 4 bases between. The CDR3: CASSYSGNYGYTF. The CDR3 DNA reads as TGTGCCAGCAGTTACTCAGGGAACTATGGCTACACCTTC.

A few counts support this clone. Within the sample, other DNA sequences also encode this same CDR3. CDR3 DNA sequence: TGCGCCAGCAGCTTGGGGGGGAGTACAGATACGCAGTATTTT. Translating it yields CASSLGGSTDTQYF. The J gene is TRBJ2-3, the V gene TRBV5-1; D possibly uses TRBD1 or TRBD2 (5 bases each). V lost 0 bases and J 3 bases, leaving 8 bases between the germline ends. The CDR3 has 14 amino acids. Germline values: CDR1 SGHRS, CDR2 YFSETQ.

The gene calls are TRBV29-1 and TRBJ1-1; D is perhaps TRBD1 (6 bases). The germline CDR1 and CDR2 sequences are SQVTM and ANQGSEA. The CDR3 is 14 residues long. Trimming cost V 3 bases and J 1 base, with 12 bases left between them. CDR3 bases: TGCAGCGTTGACCCCAGGGGTGAGAACACTGAAGCTTTCTTT. It encodes CSVDPRGENTEAFF.

The chain couples TRBV7-9 to TRBJ2-7; D may be TRBD1 (7 bases). CDR1 and CDR2 (germline): SEHNR, FQNEAQ (reference sequence). The CDR3 totals 16 residues. V was shortened by 8 bases and J by 4 bases, with 24 bases between the two germline ends. CDR3 bases: TGTGCCAGCGCGGGGTTTACCGGGACAGACCGATACGAGCAGTACTTC. Amino acid sequence: CASAGFTGTDRYEQYF.

This chain connects TRBV5-1 to TRBJ1-1, with 7 bases that match TRBD1. Germline V gene sequence: CDR1 SGHRS, CDR2 YFSETQ. J lost 8 bases, V lost 4 bases, and 11 bases had no gene match. This CDR3 is 14 amino acids long. The CDR3 DNA sequence: TGCGCCAGCAGCGACCAAGTCGACAGGGCGGAAGCTTTCTTT. This gives the protein CASSDQVDRAEAFF.

CDR3 coding DNA: TGTGCCAGCAGTTTGCAGAGAGGGGACCATGGCTACACCTTC. Translation gives CASSLQRGDHGYTF. The V gene is TRBV27, the J gene TRBJ1-2; D is possibly TRBD1 (5 bases). The germline V gene has CDR1 MNHEY and CDR2 SMNVEV (reference sequence). This CDR3 is built from 14 residues. Deletions cut 3 bases from V and 6 bases from J, with 14 bases between.

V is TRBV5-6 and J is TRBJ1-3; weak D call: TRBD1 (6 bases). Germline CDR1 and CDR2: SGHDT and YYEEEE. Trimming took off 2 bases at V and 0 bases at J, with 18 bases between the two ends. The CDR3 contains 18 residues. The chain's CDR3 is CASSFFFDRYFSGNTIYF. Here the CDR3 DNA reads TGTGCCAGCAGCTTTTTTTTCGACAGGTACTTCTCTGGAAACACCATATATTTT.

The chain has TRBV7-9 and TRBJ2-3, with D hard to call. V dropped 3 bases and J dropped 6 bases, with 7 bases sitting between them. This CDR3 spans 12 amino acids. Germline V CDR1 and CDR2: SEHNR, FQNEAQ (reference sequence). The CDR3 is CASSFTEDTQYF. The CDR3 bases are TGTGCCAGCAGCTTCACAGAGGATACGCAGTATTTT.

This chain connects TRBV13 to TRBJ2-1; tentative D call: TRBD1 (5 bases). Trimming removed 5 bases from V and 5 bases from J, with 13 bases in between. CDR1 is PRHDT, CDR2 FYEKMQ, per germline (reference sequence). The CDR3 has 14 amino acids. In DNA, the CDR3 is TGTGCCAGCAGCCTATACGACAGCAACAATGAGCAGTTCTTC. This codes for CASSLYDSNNEQFF.

About this clone: A read error may produce the germline difference seen at one junction end. The chain links TRBV5-1 to TRBJ2-7; D is perhaps TRBD1 (5 bases). This CDR3 is 15 amino acids long. Germline CDR1 and CDR2: SGHRS and YFSETQ. CDR3 sequence reads: CASSTGASWDYEQYF. The CDR3 DNA is TGTGCCAGCAGCACAGGAGCTTCCTGGGACTACGAGCAGTACTTC.